A single sample is the source of the 30 T cell receptor beta chains below, sequenced in a study of T cell clonality in common variable immunodeficiency. This table comes from immunoSEQ multiplex PCR, and its TCRdb copy is limited to in-frame clones, with some not included. The table lists about 40,000 clones, with no singletons. Sequencing input: peripheral blood mononuclear cells. Receptors originate from a person aged 18 to 75 in good health.

Points on this clone: The CDR3 goes on 3 residues after the read ends, and that part is filled in from the germline J gene. V is TRBV7-8 and J is TRBJ1-3; D unclear. Germline assignment: CDR1 SGHVS and CDR2 FQNEAQ. This CDR3 spans 16 amino acids. Deletions cut 0 bases from V and 0 bases from J, with 9 bases between. CDR3 sequence: CASSLARQASGNTIYF. The CDR3 DNA, read in part, is TGTGCCAGCAGCTTAGCGCGGCAAGCCTCTGGAAACACC.

This clone was counted between two and nine times. The CDR3 end is not reached by the read, which stops 3 residues before it; the germline J gene fills it in. The rearrangement uses TRBV5-1 and TRBJ1-1, with 8 bases matching TRBD1. CDR3 length: 15 amino acids. Germline V gives CDR1 SGHRS, CDR2 YFSETQ. V gave up 4 bases and J gave up 4 bases; unmatched junction bases: 9. CDR3 region: CASSPGQGLFTEAFF. Partial CDR3 DNA: TGCGCCAGCAGCCCAGGACAGGGTTTGTTCACTGAA.

This clone was observed at least ten times. From the germline J gene comes the end of the CDR3, since the read stops 3 residues before it. The chain couples TRBV20-1 to TRBJ2-2; TRBD1 aligns across 9 bases. CDR1 and CDR2 (germline): DFQATT, SNEGSKA (reference sequence). The CDR3 is 17 amino acids. V shed 6 bases and J 0 bases; nucleotides not matched to a gene: 11. The CDR3 reads CSAPGTGSGANTGELFF. The sequenced CDR3 bases are TGCAGTGCACCCGGGACAGGGAGCGGGGCGAACACCGGGGAG.

This clone has at least ten counts. Read data end 3 residues before the CDR3 end; the end is taken from the germline J gene. The chain combines TRBV29-1 with TRBJ2-7; 9 nucleotides match TRBD2. There are 15 residues in the CDR3. Unmatched junction bases numbered 7, after V lost 4 bases and J lost 0 bases. Germline V gene data show CDR1 as SQVTM and CDR2 as ANQGSEA. The sequenced part of the CDR3 DNA is TGCAGCGTTGGGGATATGCGGGAGGGCTCCTACGAG. Protein: CSVGDMREGSYE. The full CDR3 protein is CSVGDMREGSYEQYF.

CDR3 DNA (partial): TGTGCCAGCGCTATGACAGGGAGCAATCAGCCC. Translated, it gives CASAMTGSNQP. The whole CDR3 protein reads CASAMTGSNQPQHF. V and J are TRBV19 and TRBJ1-5; 7 bases agree with TRBD1. The read gets to within 3 residues of the CDR3 end, and the germline J gene fills in the rest. From germline, CDR1 is LNHDA and CDR2 SQIVND (reference sequence). This CDR3 contains 14 residues. With 9 bases clipped from V and 1 base from J, the junction kept 6 bases outside the gene matches. The complete variable domain, with remaining parts taken from reference TRBV19 and TRBJ1-5, reads DGGITQSPKYLFRKEGQNVTLSCEQNLNHDAMYWYRQDPGQGLRLIYYSQIVNDFQKGDIAEGYSVSREKKESFPLTVTSAQKNPTAFYLCASAMTGSNQPQHFGDGTRLSIL.

As regards this clone: The read terminates 3 residues ahead of where the CDR3 ends, so the germline J gene completes it. The chain is built from TRBV30 and TRBJ1-2, with 7 bases identical to TRBD1. Germline lookup yields CDR1 GTSNPN and CDR2 SVGIG (reference sequence). The CDR3 loop spans 13 amino acids. This chain's CDR3 is CAWSVGQVGAYTF. The DNA read from the CDR3 is TGTGCCTGGAGTGTAGGACAGGTGGGGGCC.

This clone was seen at least ten times. The sequence runs out 3 residues before the end of the CDR3; the remainder is reconstructed from the germline J gene. The sample carries other DNA sequences with the same CDR3. The chain carries TRBV2 and TRBJ1-2; D not certain. Trimming removed 6 bases from V and 4 bases from J, with 15 bases in between. The CDR3 consists of 14 residues. Germline-derived CDR1 and CDR2 are SNHLY and FYNNEI. CDR3 region: CASSTVGDSYGYTF. The sequenced part of the CDR3 DNA is TGTGCCAGCAGCACGGTCGGGGATTCCTATGGC.

This clone was seen more than once but under ten times. The sequenced fragment ends 3 residues before the CDR3 boundary, so the rest is inferred from the germline J gene. This chain links TRBV5-5 with TRBJ1-1; D perhaps matches TRBD1 (5 bases). Germline lookup yields CDR1 SGHKS and CDR2 YYEKEE (reference sequence). This CDR3 is 14 amino acids long. Trimming shortened V by 0 bases and J by 4 bases, and 10 bases separated the two germline ends. The CDR3 protein is CASSLGAGSTEAFF. CDR3 bases read: TGTGCCAGCAGCTTGGGGGCAGGGAGCACTGAA.

This clone appeared many times. The sequenced fragment ends 3 residues before the CDR3 boundary, so the rest is inferred from the germline J gene. The chain links TRBV5-1 to TRBJ2-2; 9 bases line up with TRBD1. The germline CDR1 and CDR2 sequences are SGHRS and YFSETQ. Trimming removed 3 bases from V and 5 bases from J; junction bases left unmatched: 2. The length of the CDR3 is 14 residues. CDR3 loop: CASSWGTGTGELFF. CDR3 bases read: TGCGCCAGCAGCTGGGGGACAGGGACCGGGGAG.

As concerns this clone: The read comes to an end 3 residues before the CDR3 does, leaving the germline J gene to fill in the end. The chain uses TRBV11-2 and TRBJ1-2; D call uncertain. The V end lost 2 bases, the J end lost 2 bases, and 9 bases lay between the germline ends. Germline loops: CDR1 SGHAT, CDR2 FQNNGV. The CDR3 loop spans 14 amino acids. The CDR3 bases that were read are TGTGCCAGCAGCTTACTTCCGGGGAACTATGGC. Translating gives CASSLLPGNYG. The entire CDR3 protein reads CASSLLPGNYGYTF.

This clone was counted ten times or more. The read gets to within 3 residues of the CDR3 end, and the germline J gene fills in the rest. The chain is built from TRBV6-2 or TRBV6-3 and TRBJ2-7; D is possibly TRBD2 (6 bases). Trimming removed 8 bases at V and 3 bases at J, with 14 bases between. CDR1 is MNHEY and CDR2 is SVGEGT in the germline V gene. CDR3 length: 13 amino acids. CDR3 residues: CASGASGYYEQYF. The sequenced part of the CDR3 DNA is TGTGCCAGCGGGGCCAGCGGGTACTACGAG.

This clone was counted ten times or more. The sequenced fragment ends 3 residues before the CDR3 boundary, so the rest is inferred from the germline J gene. The chain carries TRBV7-3 and TRBJ2-3, with 7 bases that match TRBD2. CDR3 length equals 15 residues. The V gene end was trimmed by 2 bases and the J gene end by 5 bases; junction bases not matched to a gene: 7. The germline gives CDR1 SGHTA, CDR2 FQGTGA. The DNA read from the CDR3 is TGTGCCAGCAGCTTACAGGGACTACACCGAGATACG. Protein product: CASSLQGLHRDT. The full CDR3 protein is CASSLQGLHRDTQYF.

There are many counts of this clone. The sequenced fragment ends 3 residues before the CDR3 boundary, so the rest is inferred from the germline J gene. Distinct nucleotide sequences in the sample also encode this CDR3. The rearrangement joins TRBV11-3 to TRBJ2-3; possibly TRBD1 or TRBD2 for D (5 bases each). The length of the CDR3 is 13 residues. Germline CDR1 SGHNT, CDR2 YENEEA. The CDR3 region is CASSLRGEETQYF. Partial CDR3 DNA: TGTGCCAGCAGCTTGAGAGGGGAAGAGACG.

This clone came up many times. The CDR3 sequence is CAWGTGRNEQFF. The CDR3 bases that were read are TGTGCCTGGGGCACGGGTCGGAATGAG. The V gene is TRBV30, the J gene TRBJ2-1; no clear D gene. The read comes to an end 3 residues before the CDR3 does, leaving the germline J gene to fill in the end. The CDR3 totals 12 residues. Trimming took 5 bases from V and 7 from J, leaving 12 bases between them. Germline lookup yields CDR1 GTSNPN and CDR2 SVGIG (reference sequence).

At least ten counts were recorded for this clone. The missing CDR3 end, 3 residues past where the read stops, is filled in from the germline J gene. This chain links TRBV7-2 with TRBJ2-2; 8 nucleotides line up with TRBD1. The CDR3 spans 14 residues. Germline CDR1 SGHTA, CDR2 FQGNSA. This CDR3 is CASSLTGVNEKLFF. The sequenced part of the CDR3 DNA is TGTGCCAGCAGCCTGACAGGGGTTAATGAAAAG.

This clone was recorded at least ten times. The read gets to within 3 residues of the CDR3 end, and the germline J gene fills in the rest. This sequence joins TRBV4-1 and TRBJ2-7; 9 nucleotides line up with TRBD1. The CDR3 contains 16 residues. Per germline, CDR1 MGHRA and CDR2 YSYEKL. With 3 bases clipped from V and 5 bases from J, the junction kept 11 bases outside the gene matches. This chain's CDR3 is CASSQARGQGRDEQYF. CDR3 DNA (partial): TGCGCCAGCAGCCAGGCCCGAGGACAGGGGCGCGACGAG.

For this clone: Read sequence stops 3 residues before the CDR3 end, and the germline J gene provides the missing end. V is TRBV19 and J is TRBJ1-5; 9 nucleotides match TRBD1. Trimming at V came to 5 bases and at J to 3 bases, leaving 20 bases not matched to a gene. Per the germline V gene, CDR1 is LNHDA and CDR2 is SQIVND (reference sequence). The CDR3 loop spans 20 amino acids. The covered CDR3 bases are TGTGCCAGTAGTCTCAGACCGGGACAGGGACGGGATCTGGCCAATCAGCCC. This encodes CASSLRPGQGRDLANQP. The CDR3 in its entirety is CASSLRPGQGRDLANQPQHF. The variable domain in full, with the rest retrieved from reference TRBV19 and TRBJ1-5, is DGGITQSPKYLFRKEGQNVTLSCEQNLNHDAMYWYRQDPGQGLRLIYYSQIVNDFQKGDIAEGYSVSREKKESFPLTVTSAQKNPTAFYLCASSLRPGQGRDLANQPQHFGDGTRLSIL.

The CDR3 reads CASSLTGNPYEQYF. Incomplete CDR3 DNA: TGTGCCAGTAGTCTGACAGGGAACCCCTACGAG. The chain uses TRBV19 and TRBJ2-7, with 7 bases identical to TRBD1. From the germline J gene comes the end of the CDR3, since the read stops 3 residues before it. V lost 5 bases and J lost 2; bases outside the gene matches: 6. CDR1 and CDR2 (germline): LNHDA, SQIVND (reference sequence). The CDR3 is made up of 14 amino acids.

The table lists this clone with many counts. The sequenced part of the CDR3 DNA is TGTGCCAGCAGTGGGGTCGTGGGACACTACGAG. Amino acid sequence: CASSGVVGHYE. The complete CDR3 reads CASSGVVGHYEQYF. The V call is TRBV6-1, the J call TRBJ2-7, with a tentative D call TRBD1 (6 bases). Read coverage stops 3 residues before the CDR3 terminus; the germline J gene supplies the remainder. CDR3 size: 14 residues. Trimming cost V 4 bases and J 3 bases, with 13 bases left between them. Germline V gene data show CDR1 as MNHNS and CDR2 as SASEGT.

This clone was seen ten or more times. The read terminates 3 residues before the CDR3 end, so the remaining end is supplied by the germline J gene. The V call is TRBV6-1, the J call TRBJ1-2, with 7 bases aligning to TRBD1. CDR3 length: 16 residues. V trimming: 2 bases; J trimming: 5 bases; junction bases outside the gene matches: 11. CDR1 and CDR2 (germline): MNHNS, SASEGT. The CDR3 here is CASSEFGGGRRYGYTF. CDR3 bases read: TGTGCCAGCAGTGAATTTGGAGGGGGCCGGCGGTATGGC.

This clone was picked up many times. CDR3 DNA (partial): TGCAGTGCTAGAGATCGGCAGGGGGCGAGAGGCTTCTACGAG. Translating it yields CSARDRQGARGFYE. The full CDR3 protein reads CSARDRQGARGFYEQYF. The chain is built from TRBV20-1 and TRBJ2-7; 8 nucleotides agree with TRBD1. The read ends 3 residues before the CDR3 terminus; that terminus is restored from the germline J gene. With 0 bases clipped from V and 3 bases from J, the junction kept 13 bases outside the gene matches. The V gene's germline CDR1 is DFQATT and CDR2 SNEGSKA (reference sequence). This CDR3 contains 17 residues.

This clone was found many times. The read ends 3 residues shy of where the CDR3 ends; the end is completed using the germline J gene. The chain employs TRBV19 and TRBJ2-3; 9 nucleotides match TRBD2. From germline, CDR1 is LNHDA and CDR2 SQIVND (reference sequence). The CDR3 has 16 amino acids. The V gene end was trimmed by 3 bases and the J gene end by 3 bases; junction bases not matched to a gene: 7. The sequenced part of the CDR3 DNA is TGTGCCAGTAGTATCTTAGCGGGAGATCCGACAGATACG. It is translated as CASSILAGDPTDT. The entire CDR3 protein is CASSILAGDPTDTQYF.

This clone was found many times. The CDR3 end is not reached by the read, which stops 3 residues before it; the germline J gene fills it in. The chain employs TRBV20-1 and TRBJ1-5, with 7 bases matching TRBD1. V lost 4 bases and J lost 2; bases outside the gene matches: 11. Germline loops: CDR1 DFQATT, CDR2 SNEGSKA (reference sequence). CDR3 length: 16 residues. CDR3 bases read: TGCAGTGCTATCACCCTAGACAGGGTTGGCAATCAGCCC. Amino acids: CSAITLDRVGNQP. In full, the CDR3 is CSAITLDRVGNQPQHF.

In this sample, this clone turned up a few times. Read coverage stops 3 residues before the CDR3 terminus; the germline J gene supplies the remainder. J is TRBJ1-2 and V is TRBV7-3, with 7 positions matching TRBD1. Germline CDR1 and CDR2: SGHTA and FQGTGA. The CDR3 length is 14 residues. The CDR3 bases that were read are TGTGCCAGCAGCAGACAGGGTTCCACAGATACC. Its translation: CASSRQGSTDT. The CDR3, in full, reads CASSRQGSTDTYTF.

This clone showed up many times. This chain's CDR3 is CASSEASGRNEQYF. CDR3 DNA (partial): TGTGCCAGCAGTGAGGCTAGCGGGAGAAACGAG. The rearrangement uses TRBV6-1 and TRBJ2-7; TRBD2 matches at 10 bases. With the read ending 3 residues before the CDR3 end, the germline J gene is used to fill in that end. Germline trimming cut 3 bases from V and 5 bases from J; bases unmatched to any gene: 4. CDR1 and CDR2 (germline): MNHNS, SASEGT. The CDR3 sequence is 14 residues long.

This clone was seen many times. The read stops 3 residues short of the end of the CDR3; the missing end is completed from the germline J gene. The chain combines TRBV20-1 with TRBJ2-1, with 7 bases identical to TRBD1. Trimming took 6 bases from V and 4 from J; bases not matched to a gene: 9. This CDR3 has 14 amino acids. CDR1 and CDR2 from the germline V gene are DFQATT and SNEGSKA (reference sequence). This CDR3 is CSALSGGRYNEQFF. CDR3 bases read: TGCAGTGCCCTGTCAGGGGGTAGGTACAATGAG.

This clone has a count of ten or more. Read coverage stops 3 residues before the CDR3 terminus; the germline J gene supplies the remainder. The chain links TRBV20-1 to TRBJ1-5; D ambiguous. CDR3 length equals 13 residues. Germline V CDR1 and CDR2: DFQATT, SNEGSKA (reference sequence). The CDR3 here is CSARRTSGIPQHF. The sequenced CDR3 bases are TGCAGTGCTAGGAGGACTAGCGGGATCCCC.

The table lists this clone with many counts. The CDR3 end falls 3 residues outside the read, so it is completed with the germline J gene. V and J are TRBV5-5 and TRBJ2-7; TRBD2 aligns across 7 bases. From germline, CDR1 is SGHKS and CDR2 YYEKEE (reference sequence). CDR3 length equals 14 residues. V gave up 4 bases and J gave up 0 bases; unmatched junction bases: 4. CDR3 loop: CASSSSGLSYEQYF. The DNA read from the CDR3 is TGTGCCAGCAGCAGTAGCGGGCTCTCCTACGAG.

This clone came up a few times. This CDR3 is CASSIVGGSNQPQHF. The covered CDR3 bases are TGTGCCAGTAGTATAGTAGGGGGAAGCAATCAGCCC. The chain uses TRBV19 and TRBJ1-5, with D perhaps matching TRBD1 (6 bases). Read data end 3 residues before the CDR3 end; the end is taken from the germline J gene. This CDR3 spans 15 amino acids. Trimming pared 1 base from V and 1 base from J, leaving 8 bases between. Per germline, CDR1 LNHDA and CDR2 SQIVND (reference sequence).

Notes on this clone: The read ends 3 residues early relative to the CDR3; the germline J gene fills the gap. J is TRBJ2-2 and V is TRBV19, with 7 bases that match TRBD1. Germline lookup yields CDR1 LNHDA and CDR2 SQIVND (reference sequence). This CDR3 comprises 16 residues. The ends lost 6 bases at V and 1 base at J; junction bases unmatched: 8. This chain's CDR3 is CASSPTGVGNTGELFF. The sequenced CDR3 bases are TGTGCCAGTAGCCCCACAGGGGTCGGGAACACCGGGGAG.